This T cell receptor beta chain was identified in a study of T cell responses to AZD1222 COVID-19 vaccine. Notes on the study in general: The repertoires were collected only after the peak T cell response. Compared with day 0, the breadth and depth of the Spike-specific TCR repertoire rose significantly after two doses of AZD1222.

Germline CDR1 reads SGHDT; CDR2 reads YYEEEE. V shed 4 bases and J 4 bases; nucleotides not matched to a gene: 7. CDR3 length equals 15 residues. Clones were sequenced by immunoSEQ multiplex PCR, and TCRdb holds only the in-frame ones, with some missing. This sample has just over 150,000 clones, with approximately 87% found just once. A remark on this clone: Its antigen is undetermined.

The gene calls are TRBV5-6 and TRBJ1-5; 8 bases are shared with TRBD1. The sequencing here drew on peripheral blood, taken 28 days after the second AZD1222 dose. The sequence was collected from an adult who received the AZD1222 COVID-19 vaccine. This chain's CDR3 is CASSVRGTGNQPQHF. Written as DNA, the CDR3 is TGTGCCAGCAGCGTGAGAGGGACAGGTAATCAGCCCCAGCATTTT. Full variable domain (missing parts from reference TRBV5-6 and TRBJ1-5): DAGVTQSPTHLIKTRGQQVTLRCSPKSGHDTVSWYQQALGQGPQFIFQYYEEEERQRGNFPDRFSGHQFPNYSSELNVNALLLGDSALYLCASSVRGTGNQPQHFGDGTRLSIL.